This TCR beta chain is drawn from a study of blood T cell repertoires in COVID-19. For the study at large: From T cells, B-cell-depleted T cells, or PBMCs came the material, which was cDNA or gDNA.

Germline V lookup: CDR1 SEHNR, CDR2 FQNEAQ (reference sequence). V was pared by 4 bases and J by 2 bases, with 15 bases between. The CDR3 sequence is 16 residues long. Using immunoSEQ multiplex PCR, the repertoire was profiled, and TCRdb retains in-frame clones only, with some absent. The sample includes around 200,000 clones, around three quarters of them seen just once. The receptor comes from a woman in her 70s with acute or convalescent COVID-19. The sequenced sample was peripheral blood. V usage is TRBV7-9 and J usage is TRBJ1-5, with D possibly TRBD1 on 6 matching bases. CDR3 amino acids: CASSWEQGLGNQPQHF. The CDR3 coding sequence is TGTGCCAGCAGCTGGGAGCAGGGGTTAGGCAATCAGCCCCAGCATTTT.